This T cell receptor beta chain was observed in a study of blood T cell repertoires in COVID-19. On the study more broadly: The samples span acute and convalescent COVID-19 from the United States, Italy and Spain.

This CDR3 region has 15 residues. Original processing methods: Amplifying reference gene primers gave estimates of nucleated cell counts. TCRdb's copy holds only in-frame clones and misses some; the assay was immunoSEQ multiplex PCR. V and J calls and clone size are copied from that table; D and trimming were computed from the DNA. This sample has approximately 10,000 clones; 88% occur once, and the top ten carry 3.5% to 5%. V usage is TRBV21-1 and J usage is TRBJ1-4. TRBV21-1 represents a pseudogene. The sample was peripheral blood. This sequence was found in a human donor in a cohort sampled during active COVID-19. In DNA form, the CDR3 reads TGTGCCAGCTATTACCTCGGGGAGGGTAATGAAAAACTGTTTTTT. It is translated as CASYYLGEGNEKLFF.